The entry that follows covers one T cell receptor beta chain sequence. By its share of the sample, this clonotype is medium-sized (0.01 to 0.1%). Its antigen remains unidentified. No quality values exist for individual bases; no much larger clone is one base distant. This record comes from a study of immune reconstitution after stem cell transplant in scleroderma (dated by TCRdb to 2015 to 2018). CDR1 and CDR2 (SGHVS, FQNEAQ) derive from the germline V gene. Deletion took 2 bases off V and 2 bases off J, with a span of 14 bases between the germline ends. The CDR3 measures 16 amino acids from cysteine to phenylalanine. The kept DNA is CDR3 alone, 48 bases in frame from the first base. Library construction relied on RT-PCR. TCRdb shows the sequencer as Illumina MiSeq. TCRdb reran the public reads through fastp at Q25 and MiXCR, keeping productive beta chains. Rows are unified per CDR3 protein, each entry keeping the most common DNA and genes. The sample data list fewer than 3,000 distinct CDR3 sequences, and around 6% of these were observed just once. Clones ranked in the top ten supply 20% to 25% of the sample.

This chain joins TRBV7-8 to TRBJ2-3, with the D call tentatively TRBD1 or TRBD2, each fitting 5 bases. This TCR was sampled from a female donor with systemic sclerosis. The sample was taken before or after autologous hematopoietic stem cell transplantation (not recorded which). The DNA sequence follows: TGTGCCAGCAGCTTAAACCCTCTGGGGGTCACAGATACGCAGTATTTT. It codes for CASSLNPLGVTDTQYF. Where the CDR3 stops, the reference TRBV7-8 and TRBJ2-3 genes take over; the full variable domain is GAGVSQSPRYKVAKRGQDVALRCDPISGHVSLFWYQQALGQGPEFLTYFQNEAQLDKSGLPSDRFFAERPEGSVSTLKIQRTQQEDSAVYLCASSLNPLGVTDTQYFGPGTRLTVL.